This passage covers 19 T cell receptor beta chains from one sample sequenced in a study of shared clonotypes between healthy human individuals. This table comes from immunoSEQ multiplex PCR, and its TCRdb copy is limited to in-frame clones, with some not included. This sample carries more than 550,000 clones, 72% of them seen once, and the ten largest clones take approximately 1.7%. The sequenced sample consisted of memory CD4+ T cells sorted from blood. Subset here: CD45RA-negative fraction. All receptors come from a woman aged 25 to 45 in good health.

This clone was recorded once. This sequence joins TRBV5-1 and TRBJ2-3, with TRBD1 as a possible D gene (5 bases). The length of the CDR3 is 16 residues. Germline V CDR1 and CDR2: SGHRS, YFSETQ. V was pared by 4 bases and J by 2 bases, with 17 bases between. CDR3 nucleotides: TGCGCCAGCAGCCCCGCCGACAGTGTATTCACAGATACGCAGTATTTT. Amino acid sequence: CASSPADSVFTDTQYF.

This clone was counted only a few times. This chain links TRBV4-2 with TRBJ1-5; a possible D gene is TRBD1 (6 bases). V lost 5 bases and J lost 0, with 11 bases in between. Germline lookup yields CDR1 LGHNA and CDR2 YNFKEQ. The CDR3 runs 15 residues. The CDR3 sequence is CASSAGEYSNQPQHF. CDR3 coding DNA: TGTGCCAGCAGCGCAGGGGAGTATAGCAATCAGCCCCAGCATTTT.

CDR3 sequence: CASRSGGAGNTEAFF. The DNA for the CDR3 is TGTGCCAGCAGGTCGGGGGGCGCGGGGAACACTGAAGCTTTCTTT. The chain employs TRBV28 and TRBJ1-1; possibly TRBD1 for D (6 bases). CDR1 is MDHEN, CDR2 SYDVKM, per germline. The V end lost 6 bases, the J end lost 1 base, and 15 bases lay between the germline ends. The CDR3 is 15 residues long. Full variable domain (outside the CDR3, taken from reference TRBV28 and TRBJ1-1): DVKVTQSSRYLVKRTGEKVFLECVQDMDHENMFWYRQDPGLGLRLIYFSYDVKMKEKGDIPEGYSVSREKKERFSLILESASTNQTSMYLCASRSGGAGNTEAFFGQGTRLTVV.

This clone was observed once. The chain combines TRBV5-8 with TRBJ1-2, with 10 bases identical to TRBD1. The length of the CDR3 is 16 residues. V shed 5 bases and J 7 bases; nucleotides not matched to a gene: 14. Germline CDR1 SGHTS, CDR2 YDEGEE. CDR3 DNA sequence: TGTGCCAGCAGTAACCTTCCGGGACAGGGGAATTTTGGCTACACCTTC. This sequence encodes CASSNLPGQGNFGYTF.

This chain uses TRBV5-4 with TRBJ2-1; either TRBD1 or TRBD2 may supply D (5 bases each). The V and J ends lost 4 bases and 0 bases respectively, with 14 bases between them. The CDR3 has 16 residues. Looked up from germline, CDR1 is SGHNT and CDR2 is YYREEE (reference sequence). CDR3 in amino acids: CASSVKGRSSYNEQFF. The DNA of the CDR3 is TGTGCCAGCAGCGTGAAGGGACGGAGCTCCTACAATGAGCAGTTCTTC.

Written as DNA, the CDR3 is TGCAGCGTTGGGGCAGACTACGAGCAGTACTTC. Encoded protein: CSVGADYEQYF. The chain carries TRBV29-1 and TRBJ2-7; D unresolved. Germline-derived CDR1 and CDR2 are SQVTM and ANQGSEA. The CDR3 covers 11 residues. Trimming stripped 4 bases from V and 3 bases from J, with 7 bases between.

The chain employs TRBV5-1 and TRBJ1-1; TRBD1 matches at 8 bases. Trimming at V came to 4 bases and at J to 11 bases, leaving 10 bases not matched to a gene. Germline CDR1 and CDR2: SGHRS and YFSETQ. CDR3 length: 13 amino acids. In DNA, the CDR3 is TGCGCCAGCAGCCTTGGACAGGGCTTAGGTGCTTTCTTT. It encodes CASSLGQGLGAFF.

CDR3 residues: CASRPGLAGTYEQYF. The CDR3 region has the DNA TGTGCCAGCAGGCCGGGACTAGCGGGGACCTACGAGCAGTACTTC. The gene calls are TRBV28 and TRBJ2-7; 13 nucleotides match TRBD2. CDR3 size: 15 residues. J was trimmed by 2 bases and V by 6 bases; bases with no gene match: 4. The germline gives CDR1 MDHEN, CDR2 SYDVKM.

The chain's CDR3 is CASSGSGGGGQPQHF. DNA of the CDR3: TGTGCCAGCAGTGGTAGTGGGGGAGGCGGTCAGCCCCAGCATTTT. The chain uses TRBV2 and TRBJ1-5; TRBD1 might be the D (5 bases). Looked up from germline, CDR1 is SNHLY and CDR2 is FYNNEI. The germline V and J ends were trimmed by 4 bases and 6 bases, with 16 bases remaining between them. CDR3 size: 15 residues.

In DNA form, the CDR3 reads TGCGCCAGCAGCGTCACCAGGACAGATATATACGAGCAGTACTTC. This translates into CASSVTRTDIYEQYF. The V gene is TRBV5-1, the J gene TRBJ2-7, with D maybe TRBD1 (6 bases). Germline CDR1 SGHRS, CDR2 YFSETQ. Trimming removed 4 bases at V and 4 bases at J, with 18 bases between. This CDR3 has 15 amino acids.

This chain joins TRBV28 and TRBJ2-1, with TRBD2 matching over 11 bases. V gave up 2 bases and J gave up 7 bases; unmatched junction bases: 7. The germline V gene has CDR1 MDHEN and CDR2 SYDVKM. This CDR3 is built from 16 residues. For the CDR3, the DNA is TGTGCCAGCAGTTTAGGGGTAGCGGGAGGGCTAAATGAGCAGTTCTTC. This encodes CASSLGVAGGLNEQFF.

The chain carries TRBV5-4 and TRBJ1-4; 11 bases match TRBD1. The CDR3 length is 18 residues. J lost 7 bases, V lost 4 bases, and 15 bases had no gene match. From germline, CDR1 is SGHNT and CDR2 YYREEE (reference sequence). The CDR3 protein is CASSRRAGQGVSGEKLFF. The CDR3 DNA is TGTGCCAGCAGCCGCCGGGCGGGACAGGGGGTTTCGGGTGAAAAACTGTTTTTT.

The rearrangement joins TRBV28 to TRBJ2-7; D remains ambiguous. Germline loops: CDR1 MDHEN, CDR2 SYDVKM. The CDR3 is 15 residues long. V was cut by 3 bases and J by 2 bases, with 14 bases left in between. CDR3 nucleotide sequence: TGTGCCAGCAGTTTGCAACAGACCCGTACCTACGAGCAGTACTTC. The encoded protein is CASSLQQTRTYEQYF.

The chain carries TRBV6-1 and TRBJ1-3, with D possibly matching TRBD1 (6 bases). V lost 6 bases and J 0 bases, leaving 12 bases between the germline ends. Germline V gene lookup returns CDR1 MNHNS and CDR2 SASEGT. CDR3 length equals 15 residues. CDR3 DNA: TGTGCCAGCAGCATTCGCAGGGGCTCTGGAAACACCATATATTTT. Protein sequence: CASSIRRGSGNTIYF.

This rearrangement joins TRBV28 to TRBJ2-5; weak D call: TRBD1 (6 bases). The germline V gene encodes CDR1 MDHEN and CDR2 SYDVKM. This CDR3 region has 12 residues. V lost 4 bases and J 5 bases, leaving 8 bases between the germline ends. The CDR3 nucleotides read TGTGCCAGCAGTTCCCAGGGGGAGACCCAGTACTTC. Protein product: CASSSQGETQYF.

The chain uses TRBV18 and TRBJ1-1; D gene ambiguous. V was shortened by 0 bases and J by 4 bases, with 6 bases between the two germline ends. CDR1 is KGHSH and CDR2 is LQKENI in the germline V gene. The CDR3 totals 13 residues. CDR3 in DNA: TGTGCCAGCTCACCACCCCAAGCCACTGAAGCTTTCTTT. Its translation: CASSPPQATEAFF.

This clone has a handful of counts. CDR3 region: CATSFQGGVETQYF. CDR3 sequence (DNA): TGTGCCACCAGCTTTCAGGGGGGGGTCGAGACCCAGTACTTC. The chain is built from TRBV15 and TRBJ2-5; perhaps D is TRBD1 or TRBD2 (7 bases each). CDR1 is LNHNV, CDR2 YYDKDF, per germline (reference sequence). V lost 5 bases and J 5 bases, leaving 15 bases between the germline ends. The CDR3 contains 14 residues.

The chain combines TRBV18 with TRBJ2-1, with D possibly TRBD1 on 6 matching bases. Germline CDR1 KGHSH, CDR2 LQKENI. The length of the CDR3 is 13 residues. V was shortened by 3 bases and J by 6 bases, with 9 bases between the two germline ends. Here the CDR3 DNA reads TGTGCCAGCTCACCGGGACACGGCAATGAGCAGTTCTTC. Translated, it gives CASSPGHGNEQFF.

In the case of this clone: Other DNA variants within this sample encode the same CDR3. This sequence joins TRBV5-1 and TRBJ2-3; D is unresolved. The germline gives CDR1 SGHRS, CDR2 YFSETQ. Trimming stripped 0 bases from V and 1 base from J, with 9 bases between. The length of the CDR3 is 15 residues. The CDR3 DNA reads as TGCGCCAGCAGCTTGGACGCAGGCGGCACAGATACGCAGTATTTT. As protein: CASSLDAGGTDTQYF.